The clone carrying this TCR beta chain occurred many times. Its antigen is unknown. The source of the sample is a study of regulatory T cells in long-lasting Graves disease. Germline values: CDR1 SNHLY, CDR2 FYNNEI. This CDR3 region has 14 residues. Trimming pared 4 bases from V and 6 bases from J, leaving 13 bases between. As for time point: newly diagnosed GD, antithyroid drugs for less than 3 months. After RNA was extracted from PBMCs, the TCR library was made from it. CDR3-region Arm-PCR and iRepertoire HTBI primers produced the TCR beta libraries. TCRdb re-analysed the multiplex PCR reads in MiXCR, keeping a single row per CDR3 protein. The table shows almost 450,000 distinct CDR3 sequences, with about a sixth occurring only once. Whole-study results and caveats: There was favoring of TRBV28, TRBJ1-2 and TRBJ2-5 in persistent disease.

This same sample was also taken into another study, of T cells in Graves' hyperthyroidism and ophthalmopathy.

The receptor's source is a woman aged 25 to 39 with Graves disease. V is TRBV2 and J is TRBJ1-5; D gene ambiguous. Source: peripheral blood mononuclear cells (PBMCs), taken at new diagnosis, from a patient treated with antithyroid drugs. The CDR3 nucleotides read TGTGCCAGCAGTGTCGGGCTAGCAGGTCAGCCCCAGCATTTT. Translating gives CASSVGLAGQPQHF.